This TCR beta chain was recorded in a study of blood T cell repertoires in COVID-19. V shed 0 bases and J shed 7 bases, with 19 bases lying between them. CDR1 is LGHNA and CDR2 is YSLEER in the germline V gene. The CDR3 consists of 17 residues. While infection was still active, Seattle patients were enrolled and then followed longitudinally. Repertoires were generated with immunoSEQ multiplex PCR, while TCRdb's copy carries only in-frame clones and drops some. This sample yields tens of thousands of clones, of which about 74% are seen a single time; approximately 2.5% belongs to the top ten. The sequence derives from a man aged 65 to 85 with COVID-19, enrolled during active disease. Sequenced input: peripheral blood. The chain carries TRBV4-3 and TRBJ2-1; D gene uncertain. The CDR3 sequence: CASSQEFRVDRPNEQFF. In nucleotides, the CDR3 is TGCGCCAGCAGCCAAGAATTTCGGGTAGACCGTCCGAATGAGCAGTTCTTC.